These 18 T cell receptor beta chains were all obtained from the same sample, sequenced in a study of cytomegalovirus exposure and HLA in healthy donors. 60 Vbeta and 13 Jbeta primers were used in PCR. The repertoire was sequenced with immunoSEQ multiplex PCR; TCRdb's copy has only in-frame clones and lacks some. This repertoire shows 100,000 to 150,000 clones, over 60% found once; its top ten account for around 3.5%. Input material: PBMCs. The source is a human donor in good health.

On this clone itself: No conserved phenylalanine or tryptophan ends this CDR3, so it is likely a read error. The rearrangement joins TRBV28 to TRBJ1-6; 9 bases line up with TRBD1. The CDR3 extends over 14 amino acids. Losses at the gene ends were 3 bases for V and 10 bases for J; bases not matched to a gene: 4. CDR1 and CDR2 (germline): MDHEN, SYDVKM. CDR3 residues: CASSLMTGGSPLHL. CDR3 nucleotides: TGTGCCAGCAGTTTGATGACAGGGGGATCACCCCTCCACCTT.

J is TRBJ1-1 and V is TRBV28; D remains ambiguous. The CDR3 contains 15 residues. Germline CDR1 and CDR2: MDHEN and SYDVKM. V lost 2 bases to trimming and J lost 5 bases, with 15 bases between them. CDR3 bases: TGTGCCAGCAGTTTAGCTTCCCTCGGTGTGACTGAAGCTTTCTTT. This translates into CASSLASLGVTEAFF.

This clone was counted between two and nine times. CDR3 sequence: CASRGGPRDTQYF. As DNA, the CDR3 is TGCGCCAGCAGGGGAGGGCCTAGAGATACGCAGTATTTT. V usage is TRBV5-1 and J usage is TRBJ2-3; 7 nucleotides agree with TRBD2. This CDR3 has 13 amino acids. Germline values: CDR1 SGHRS, CDR2 YFSETQ. Trimming took 5 bases from V and 5 from J; bases not matched to a gene: 5.

The genes are TRBV10-1 and TRBJ2-7, with 8 bases fitting TRBD1. The V segment lost 4 bases and the J segment 0 bases; nucleotides outside the gene matches: 14. Germline V CDR1 and CDR2: WNHNN, SYGVQD (reference sequence). This CDR3 is 18 amino acids long. Here the CDR3 DNA reads TGCGCCAGCAGTGGAAGCCATGGAAGGACAGGGTCCTCCTACGAGCAGTACTTC. Its translation is CASSGSHGRTGSSYEQYF.

DNA for the CDR3: TGTGCCAGCAGCCCCCGGGACAGGGGCTCCTACGAGCAGTACTTC. Amino acids: CASSPRDRGSYEQYF. The chain combines TRBV7-8 with TRBJ2-5; 10 bases map to TRBD1. TRBJ2-7 explains the end of the DNA better; the J call may be wrong. The CDR3 contains 15 residues. CDR1 is SGHVS, CDR2 FQNEAQ, per germline.

This chain links TRBV6-6 with TRBJ1-2, with 8 bases matching TRBD1. Germline assignment: CDR1 MNHNY and CDR2 SVGAGI (reference sequence). Losses at the gene ends were 4 bases for V and 4 bases for J; bases not matched to a gene: 11. This CDR3 has 16 amino acids. CDR3 sequence: CASSFNPGGASYGYTF. DNA for the CDR3: TGTGCCAGCAGTTTTAATCCAGGGGGCGCGTCCTATGGCTACACCTTC.

J is TRBJ2-1 and V is TRBV4-1; weak D call: TRBD1 (6 bases). V lost 4 bases and J 2 bases, leaving 15 bases between the germline ends. The CDR3 has 16 residues. The germline CDR1 and CDR2 sequences are MGHRA and YSYEKL. CDR3 sequence reads: CASSPGATRTYNEQFF. In DNA form, the CDR3 reads TGCGCCAGCAGCCCAGGGGCGACCAGGACCTACAATGAGCAGTTCTTC.

This clone has a handful of counts. J is TRBJ1-1 and V is TRBV7-3, with D perhaps matching TRBD1 (5 bases). The germline V and J ends were trimmed by 5 bases and 5 bases, with 12 bases remaining between them. Germline V gene sequence: CDR1 SGHTA, CDR2 FQGTGA. The CDR3 extends over 13 amino acids. The CDR3 here is CASSPQVGTEAFF. The CDR3 DNA reads as TGTGCCAGCAGCCCACAGGTCGGAACTGAAGCTTTCTTT.

The rearrangement uses TRBV6-5 and TRBJ2-7; 11 bases fit TRBD1. The germline gives CDR1 MNHEY, CDR2 SVGAGI. The CDR3 has 16 residues. V lost 0 bases and J lost 7; bases outside the gene matches: 8. The DNA of the CDR3 is TGTGCCAGCAGTTACTCTGCGGACAGGGGGCTCTGGGAGCAGTACTTC. Amino acids: CASSYSADRGLWEQYF.

This clone was seen just once. The genes are TRBV6-6 and TRBJ2-7, with 8 bases fitting TRBD2. This CDR3 spans 15 amino acids. Germline V gene sequence: CDR1 MNHNY, CDR2 SVGAGI (reference sequence). Losses at the gene ends were 5 bases for V and 5 bases for J; bases not matched to a gene: 11. The CDR3 DNA follows: TGTGCCAGCAGTCAAGTAGCGGGGAGGGTAAACGAGCAGTACTTC. It translates to CASSQVAGRVNEQYF.

V usage is TRBV25-1 and J usage is TRBJ2-3, with D hard to call. V was clipped by 6 bases and J by 8 bases, with 12 bases between them. CDR3 length: 12 residues. Looked up from germline, CDR1 is MGHDK and CDR2 is SYGVNS. The CDR3: CASSPARGTQYF. The CDR3 DNA sequence: TGTGCCAGCAGCCCAGCTAGAGGTACGCAGTATTTT.

The rearrangement joins TRBV6-6 to TRBJ1-2; D unclear. V was shortened by 2 bases and J by 7 bases, with 8 bases between the two germline ends. This CDR3 is built from 12 residues. Germline loops: CDR1 MNHNY, CDR2 SVGAGI (reference sequence). Here the CDR3 DNA reads TGTGCCAGCAGTTACAGCATTTCTGGCTACACCTTC. Protein: CASSYSISGYTF.

This chain connects TRBV6-5 to TRBJ1-1, with D possibly matching TRBD1 (6 bases). V lost 5 bases and J 2 bases, leaving 9 bases between the germline ends. Germline loops: CDR1 MNHEY, CDR2 SVGAGI. The CDR3 has 13 amino acids. The CDR3 protein is CASSKDSNTEAFF. The CDR3 DNA follows: TGTGCCAGCAGTAAGGACAGCAACACTGAAGCTTTCTTT.

This clone was picked up one time. CDR3 sequence (DNA): TGCGCCAGCAGCTTGGTCGTCCAAGAGACCCAGTACTTC. As protein: CASSLVVQETQYF. The chain uses TRBV5-1 and TRBJ2-5; D is undetermined. Germline CDR1 is SGHRS and CDR2 is YFSETQ. CDR3 length equals 13 residues. V lost 0 bases and J lost 1, with 4 bases in between.

The genes are TRBV4-1 and TRBJ2-1; TRBD2 matches at 8 bases. Germline V gene data show CDR1 as MGHRA and CDR2 as YSYEKL. The J segment lost 0 bases and the V segment lost 1 base, leaving 5 bases of the junction unmatched. The CDR3 extends over 17 amino acids. The CDR3 DNA reads TGCGCCAGCAGCCAAGTTGCAGGGACTAGCTCCTACAATGAGCAGTTCTTC. This gives the protein CASSQVAGTSSYNEQFF.

The chain uses TRBV6-1 and TRBJ1-5; maybe TRBD1 (6 bases). V was pared by 8 bases and J by 3 bases, with 11 bases between. The length of the CDR3 is 13 residues. Germline V gene sequence: CDR1 MNHNS, CDR2 SASEGT. This chain's CDR3 is CASGQNNNQPQHF. The CDR3 region has the DNA TGTGCCAGCGGACAGAATAACAATCAGCCCCAGCATTTT.

V gene TRBV11-2 combines with J gene TRBJ2-7, with no clear D. Germline V gene lookup returns CDR1 SGHAT and CDR2 FQNNGV. The CDR3 is 14 amino acids. Trimming took 3 bases from V and 3 from J, leaving 12 bases between them. In nucleotides, the CDR3 is TGTGCCAGCAGCTTTAACCCAACGAGCTACGAGCAGTACTTC. It is translated as CASSFNPTSYEQYF. Combining the CDR3 with reference TRBV11-2 and TRBJ2-7 gives the whole variable domain EAGVAQSPRYKIIEKRQSVAFWCNPISGHATLYWYQQILGQGPKLLIQFQNNGVVDDSQLPKDRFSAERLKGVDSTLKIQPAKLEDSAVYLCASSFNPTSYEQYFGPGTRLTVT.

The rearrangement links TRBV29-1 to TRBJ1-4; no definite D call. CDR1 and CDR2 (germline): SQVTM, ANQGSEA. Trimming pared 4 bases from V and 8 bases from J, leaving 14 bases between. This CDR3 has 13 residues. CDR3 sequence (DNA): TGCAGCGTTGGAGTAGGGAGAGGCGAAAAACTGTTTTTT. Translated: CSVGVGRGEKLFF.